This TCR beta chain was captured by sequencing in a study of cytomegalovirus exposure and HLA in healthy donors. Both 60 Vbeta primers and 13 Jbeta primers went into the PCR. Profiled with immunoSEQ multiplex PCR; TCRdb holds only in-frame clones, not every one. The sample includes over 75,000 clones. Germline values: CDR1 ENHRY, CDR2 SYGVKD. After removal of 5 bases from V and 4 bases from J, the junction contained 11 bases not matched to a gene. The length of the CDR3 is 17 residues. The V call is TRBV10-3, the J call TRBJ1-2, with 12 positions matching TRBD1. The sequence derives from a man aged 50-59 years in good health and CMV-seronegative. Source material: PBMCs. The CDR3 DNA follows: TGTGCCATCAGTAGCAACTCCGGGACAGGGGGCGGCTATGGCTACACCTTC. Amino acids: CAISSNSGTGGGYGYTF.